This TCR beta chain derives from a study of regulatory T cells in long-lasting Graves disease (dated by TCRdb to about 2021). About the full investigation: Persistent Graves' disease was defined as antithyroid drug treatment for over 5 years with persistently positive TSH receptor autoantibodies. This study used TCR sequencing and RNA sequencing of peripheral blood to compare persistent Graves' disease patients against newly diagnosed Graves' disease patients. The study was conducted in China and was registered as a clinical trial. On average, persistent Graves' disease patients in the clinical cohort had been on antithyroid drugs for around 9.5 years. A total of roughly 33 samples were covered by TCR sequencing, comprising around 13 persistent and around 20 newly diagnosed Graves' disease patients. Overall results and qualifications from the work: The study examined only peripheral blood because the primary lesion, thyroid tissue, could not be accessed. Compared with newly diagnosed patients, patients with persistent Graves' disease had lower TCR Shannon entropy and fewer highly expanded clones, which suggests clonal expansion. The small sample size was acknowledged by the authors as a limitation that may reduce accuracy. Sequencing and analysis were restricted to the TCR beta chain. TRBV28, TRBJ1-2 and TRBJ2-5 were preferentially used in persistent disease, while TRBV20-1 and TRBJ2-1 were favored in newly diagnosed disease. Persistent patients shared more public clonotypes among themselves (around 3,000) than newly diagnosed patients did (approximately 970).

The time point label, read with the paper, signifies: persistent/refractory GD, antithyroid drugs over 5 years with positive TRAb. For both TCR sequencing and RNA sequencing, RNA was extracted from PBMCs in TRIzol. The diagnosis of Graves' disease followed American Thyroid Association guidelines. Patients were recruited from an endocrinology department in Xi'an, China. Each patient gave around 9 milliliters of peripheral blood, collected in an EDTA anticoagulant tube. Ficoll Paque Plus density gradient separation was used to isolate PBMCs, and no further T cell sorting was performed. RNA quality was checked with an Agilent 2100 Bioanalyzer and agarose gel, and concentration with a NanoDrop 2000. Preparation of the library involved multiplex PCR. The reads were generated on an Illumina HiSeq 4000. To build TCR beta libraries, CDR3 regions were amplified by Arm-PCR using iRepertoire HTBI primers. Before sequencing, the PCR products underwent gel purification. Turning to the authors' computational methods: Across samples, around 58 TRBV and over 11 TRBJ segments were identified and used for gene usage analysis of CDR3 amino acid clonotypes. COPE and FqMerger were used to merge the filtered high-quality paired reads into contigs. BLAST was used to align contigs to the IMGT TRBV, TRBD and TRBJ reference genes, and CDR3 was defined following IMGT. Highly expanded clones were defined as clonotypes with a frequency above 0.1%. Shannon entropy served as the measure of repertoire diversity, while the Gini coefficient captured V-J evenness. Public clonotypes were defined as clonotypes shared by more than one individual. Starting from the raw public reads, TCRdb applied fastp trimming at Q25, assembled clones with MiXCR and retained in-frame beta chains. Every CDR3 protein is listed once, alongside the most common genes and DNA of its rows. The V and J calls reflect TCRdb's pipeline rather than the authors' work. The sample profile shows more than 350,000 distinct CDR3 sequences; about 21% of them were found once. The ten largest make up 14% of the sample.

Counted from cysteine to phenylalanine, this CDR3 has 17 amino acids. Just CDR3 DNA is preserved here, 51 bases in frame from base 1. CDR1 is given as MDHEN and CDR2 as SYDVKM, both from the germline V gene. The germline V and J ends show losses of 6 bases and 0 bases respectively, and no gene match explains 14 bases of the junction. This clonotype was seen at least ten times. No cognate antigen has been identified for it. No clone much larger than this one lies a single base away; base qualities are absent. Recombination connected TRBV28 to TRBJ2-7; TRBD1 matches 7 bases in the middle. Sample: peripheral blood mononuclear cells (PBMCs), taken when the disease was refractory, from a patient treated with antithyroid drugs. The TCR originated in a female donor with Graves disease. The nucleotide sequence is given as TGTGCCAGCAGGCTTGAGGGGTTAGCAGGGGGCTCCTACGAGCAGTACTTC. The encoded protein is CASRLEGLAGGSYEQYF.